Listed below are T cell receptor beta chains from one sample, sequenced in a study of T cell responses to AZD1222 COVID-19 vaccine. Using immunoSEQ multiplex PCR, the repertoire was profiled, and TCRdb retains in-frame clones only, with some absent. The table shows roughly 160,000 clones, with approximately 92% occurring only once. The sample consisted of peripheral blood, taken on day 0 of AZD1222 vaccination. The receptor source for this set is an adult in good health. Each CDR3 is given with its conserved first and last residue. The D gene is left open where the match is weak. Clone size appears in some rows only: once, few, many, or a class for an expanded clone.

D gene: .; V gene: TRBV7-3; J gene: TRBJ2-2; clone size: once; CDR3 protein: CASSSGTNTGELFF; CDR3 DNA: TGTGCCAGCAGCTCTGGAACGAACACCGGGGAGCTGTTTTTT
D gene: .; V gene: TRBV7-2; J gene: TRBJ2-1; clone size: .; CDR3 protein: CASSSPTGSDEQFF; CDR3 DNA: TGTGCCAGCAGCTCACCAACAGGTTCCGATGAGCAGTTCTTC
D gene: .; V gene: TRBV27; J gene: TRBJ2-5; clone size: .; CDR3 protein: CASSPSGGETQYF; CDR3 DNA: TGTGCCAGCAGTCCGAGCGGCGGAGAGACCCAGTACTTC
D gene: .; V gene: TRBV18; J gene: TRBJ1-4; clone size: .; CDR3 protein: CASSPRGADEKLFF; CDR3 DNA: TGTGCCAGCTCACCACGGGGGGCCGATGAAAAACTGTTTTTT
D gene: TRBD1; V gene: TRBV24-1; J gene: TRBJ2-3; clone size: .; CDR3 protein: CATAHGARQGLSDTQYF; CDR3 DNA: TGTGCCACCGCACATGGGGCGAGACAGGGGTTGTCAGATACGCAGTATTTT
D gene: .; V gene: TRBV4-1; J gene: TRBJ2-7; clone size: .; CDR3 protein: CASSQTVSSSYEQYF; CDR3 DNA: TGCGCCAGCAGCCAAACTGTTTCGAGCTCCTACGAGCAGTACTTC
D gene: .; V gene: TRBV5-5; J gene: TRBJ1-2; clone size: .; CDR3 protein: CASSFSGNGYTF; CDR3 DNA: TGTGCCAGCAGCTTTTCTGGGAACGGCTACACCTTC
D gene: TRBD1; V gene: TRBV25-1; J gene: TRBJ2-1; clone size: .; CDR3 protein: CASSERKGQGRFDEQFF; CDR3 DNA: TGTGCCAGCAGTGAACGGAAAGGACAGGGTAGGTTCGATGAGCAGTTCTTC
D gene: TRBD1; V gene: TRBV4-3; J gene: TRBJ1-2; clone size: .; CDR3 protein: CASSRRTGDGYTF; CDR3 DNA: TGCGCCAGCAGCCGGCGAACAGGGGACGGCTACACCTTC
D gene: .; V gene: TRBV7-9; J gene: TRBJ1-2; clone size: .; CDR3 protein: CASSLTRVGYTF; CDR3 DNA: TGTGCCAGCAGCTTAACTAGGGTTGGCTACACCTTC
D gene: TRBD2; V gene: TRBV28; J gene: TRBJ2-5; clone size: .; CDR3 protein: CASRTSGTENQETQYF; CDR3 DNA: TGTGCCAGCAGGACTAGCGGGACTGAAAATCAAGAGACCCAGTACTTC
D gene: .; V gene: TRBV3-1/TRBV3-2; J gene: TRBJ2-7; clone size: .; CDR3 protein: CASSGVGRLYF; CDR3 DNA: TGTGCCAGCAGCGGAGTGGGCCGGCTGTACTTC
D gene: .; V gene: TRBV11-1; J gene: TRBJ1-6; clone size: .; CDR3 protein: CASSLDAGRNSPLHF; CDR3 DNA: TGTGCCAGCAGCTTAGACGCGGGAAGGAATTCACCCCTCCACTTT
D gene: TRBD1; V gene: TRBV14; J gene: TRBJ2-1; clone size: .; CDR3 protein: CASSRGTGSTYNEQFF; CDR3 DNA: TGTGCCAGCAGCCGCGGGACAGGGAGTACGTACAATGAGCAGTTCTTC
D gene: .; V gene: TRBV3-1/TRBV3-2; J gene: TRBJ2-7; clone size: .; CDR3 protein: CASSLRRGPAYEQYF; CDR3 DNA: TGTGCCAGCAGCCTCAGGCGGGGCCCCGCCTACGAGCAGTACTTC
D gene: TRBD1; V gene: TRBV27; J gene: TRBJ1-1; clone size: .; CDR3 protein: CASSRGDLNTEAFF; CDR3 DNA: TGTGCCAGCAGCAGGGGGGACTTAAACACTGAAGCTTTCTTT
D gene: TRBD1; V gene: TRBV6-5; J gene: TRBJ1-2; clone size: .; CDR3 protein: CASSYRTGYGYTF; CDR3 DNA: TGTGCCAGCAGTTACAGGACAGGCTATGGCTACACCTTC
D gene: .; V gene: TRBV18; J gene: TRBJ2-2; clone size: once; CDR3 protein: CASSPLSGTNTGELFF; CDR3 DNA: TGTGCCAGCTCACCATTATCTGGCACGAACACCGGGGAGCTGTTTTTT
D gene: TRBD1; V gene: TRBV4-3; J gene: TRBJ2-1; clone size: .; CDR3 protein: CASSRSGTDYNEQFF; CDR3 DNA: TGCGCCAGCAGCCGATCCGGGACAGACTACAATGAGCAGTTCTTC
D gene: .; V gene: TRBV28; J gene: TRBJ2-7; clone size: .; CDR3 protein: CASSSRVSYEQYF; CDR3 DNA: TGTGCCAGCAGTTCCCGTGTCTCCTACGAGCAGTACTTC
D gene: .; V gene: TRBV7-2; J gene: TRBJ1-1; clone size: .; CDR3 protein: CASSMDRNTEAFF; CDR3 DNA: TGTGCCAGCAGCATGGACAGAAACACTGAAGCTTTCTTT
D gene: .; V gene: TRBV5-4; J gene: TRBJ1-1; clone size: .; CDR3 protein: CASSLQGVNTEAFF; CDR3 DNA: TGTGCCAGCAGCCTACAGGGAGTGAACACTGAAGCTTTCTTT
D gene: .; V gene: TRBV28; J gene: TRBJ1-1; clone size: once; CDR3 protein: CASVGGVSEAFF; CDR3 DNA: TGTGCCTCAGTAGGGGGGGTCTCTGAAGCTTTCTTT
D gene: .; V gene: TRBV15; J gene: TRBJ1-5; clone size: .; CDR3 protein: CATSTSPGRVSHQPQHF; CDR3 DNA: TGTGCCACCAGCACCTCCCCGGGCAGGGTCTCCCATCAGCCCCAGCATTTT
D gene: TRBD1; V gene: TRBV28; J gene: TRBJ1-2; clone size: few; CDR3 protein: CASRLTGFYGYTF; CDR3 DNA: TGTGCCAGCAGACTGACAGGGTTTTATGGCTACACCTTC
D gene: TRBD1; V gene: TRBV6-2/TRBV6-3; J gene: TRBJ1-1; clone size: .; CDR3 protein: CASSAQGGWNTEAFF; CDR3 DNA: TGTGCCAGCAGTGCCCAAGGGGGCTGGAACACTGAAGCTTTCTTT
D gene: .; V gene: TRBV11-3; J gene: TRBJ2-3; clone size: once; CDR3 protein: CASSLTAGADTQYF; CDR3 DNA: TGTGCCAGCAGCTTAACCGCCGGGGCAGATACGCAGTATTTT
D gene: .; V gene: TRBV13; J gene: TRBJ2-7; clone size: .; CDR3 protein: CASSLARSTRQYF; CDR3 DNA: TGTGCCAGCAGCTTAGCCAGGTCTACGAGGCAGTACTTC
D gene: TRBD1; V gene: TRBV19; J gene: TRBJ1-5; clone size: .; CDR3 protein: CASNRDRGTQHF; CDR3 DNA: TGTGCCAGCAACCGGGACAGAGGAACCCAACATTTT
D gene: .; V gene: TRBV6-1; J gene: TRBJ1-3; clone size: .; CDR3 protein: CASSDGGRTGNTIYF; CDR3 DNA: TGTGCCAGCAGTGACGGGGGGCGTACGGGAAACACCATATATTTT
D gene: .; V gene: TRBV11-3; J gene: TRBJ1-1; clone size: .; CDR3 protein: CASSLGRLNTEAFF; CDR3 DNA: TGTGCCAGCAGCTTAGGGCGGCTGAACACTGAAGCTTTCTTT
D gene: .; V gene: TRBV7-8; J gene: TRBJ1-6; clone size: .; CDR3 protein: CASSLDRGGSPLHF; CDR3 DNA: TGTGCCAGCAGCTTAGATCGGGGTGGCTCACCCCTCCACTTT
D gene: TRBD1; V gene: TRBV5-8; J gene: TRBJ1-5; clone size: .; CDR3 protein: CASTEEDRVDSNQPQHF; CDR3 DNA: TGTGCCAGCACTGAGGAAGACAGGGTGGATAGCAATCAGCCCCAGCATTTT
D gene: TRBD1; V gene: TRBV6-1; J gene: TRBJ1-2; clone size: .; CDR3 protein: CASSEDNRGLYYGYTF; CDR3 DNA: TGTGCCAGCAGTGAAGATAACAGGGGGTTGTATTATGGCTACACCTTC
D gene: .; V gene: TRBV5-5; J gene: TRBJ1-6; clone size: once; CDR3 protein: CASSSGLTSSYNSPLHF; CDR3 DNA: TGTGCCAGCAGCTCTGGATTAACGAGCTCCTATAATTCACCCCTCCACTTT
D gene: .; V gene: TRBV12-3/TRBV12-4; J gene: TRBJ2-5; clone size: .; CDR3 protein: CASSRGLGETQYF; CDR3 DNA: TGTGCCAGCAGTCGGGGTTTAGGGGAGACCCAGTACTTC
D gene: .; V gene: TRBV30; J gene: TRBJ1-1; clone size: .; CDR3 protein: CAWCRRWNTEAFF; CDR3 DNA: TGTGCCTGGTGTCGTCGATGGAACACTGAAGCTTTCTTT
D gene: TRBD1; V gene: TRBV6-6; J gene: TRBJ2-7; clone size: .; CDR3 protein: CASSPHRGTGYYEQYF; CDR3 DNA: TGTGCCAGCAGTCCTCACCGGGGGACAGGCTACTACGAGCAGTACTTC
D gene: TRBD2; V gene: TRBV5-4; J gene: TRBJ2-2; clone size: .; CDR3 protein: CASSPGTSGGYTGELFF; CDR3 DNA: TGTGCCAGCAGCCCCGGGACTAGCGGGGGGTATACCGGGGAGCTGTTTTTT
D gene: .; V gene: TRBV7-3; J gene: TRBJ2-2; clone size: .; CDR3 protein: CASSLGAGGELFF; CDR3 DNA: TGTGCCAGCAGCTTAGGGGCGGGCGGGGAGCTGTTTTTT
D gene: .; V gene: TRBV20-1; J gene: TRBJ1-5; clone size: .; CDR3 protein: CSAGRQQPQHF; CDR3 DNA: TGCAGTGCTGGGAGGCAACAGCCCCAGCATTTT
D gene: .; V gene: TRBV9; J gene: TRBJ1-1; clone size: .; CDR3 protein: CASSPGGGLYTEAFF; CDR3 DNA: TGTGCCAGCAGCCCAGGTGGGGGACTTTATACTGAAGCTTTCTTT
D gene: .; V gene: TRBV24-1; J gene: TRBJ2-3; clone size: .; CDR3 protein: CATSVPQGASTDTQYF; CDR3 DNA: .
D gene: TRBD1; V gene: TRBV24-1; J gene: TRBJ2-4; clone size: .; CDR3 protein: CATSESGTGKNIQYF; CDR3 DNA: TGTGCCACCAGTGAATCCGGGACAGGGAAAAACATTCAGTACTTC
D gene: TRBD1; V gene: TRBV18; J gene: TRBJ2-7; clone size: once; CDR3 protein: CASSPGQTSYEQYF; CDR3 DNA: TGTGCCAGCTCACCGGGACAGACCTCCTACGAGCAGTACTTC
D gene: TRBD2; V gene: TRBV4-2; J gene: TRBJ2-1; clone size: .; CDR3 protein: CASSQKAGTYNEQFF; CDR3 DNA: TGTGCCAGCAGCCAAAAAGCGGGGACCTACAATGAGCAGTTCTTC
D gene: .; V gene: TRBV6-5; J gene: TRBJ2-5; clone size: .; CDR3 protein: CASSLQEEETQYF; CDR3 DNA: TGTGCCAGCAGTCTTCAGGAAGAAGAGACCCAGTACTTC